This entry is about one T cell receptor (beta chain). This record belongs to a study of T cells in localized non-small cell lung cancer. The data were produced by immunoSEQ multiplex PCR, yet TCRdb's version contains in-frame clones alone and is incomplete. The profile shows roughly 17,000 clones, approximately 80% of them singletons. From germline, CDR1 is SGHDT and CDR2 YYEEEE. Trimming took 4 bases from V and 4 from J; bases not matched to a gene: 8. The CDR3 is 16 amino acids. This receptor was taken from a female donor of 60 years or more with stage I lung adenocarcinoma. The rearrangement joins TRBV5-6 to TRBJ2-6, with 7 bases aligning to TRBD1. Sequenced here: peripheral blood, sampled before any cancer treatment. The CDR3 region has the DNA TGTGCCAGCAGCCAGACAGGGTTCCGCGGGGCCAACGTCCTGACTTTC. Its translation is CASSQTGFRGANVLTF.